This is a list of T cell receptor beta chains from one sample in a study of cytomegalovirus exposure and HLA in healthy donors. Sequencing used immunoSEQ multiplex PCR; TCRdb keeps in-frame clones, though not all of them. The sample lists around 170,000 clones, less than 90% occurring once. Sequencing used PBMCs. The receptors come from a girl between 5 and 17 years old in good health and CMV-seropositive. The CDR3 runs from the conserved cysteine through the conserved F or W. A D gene is named only where the DNA matches it firmly. Only part of the rows carry a size: once, few, many, or a class if the clone is expanded.

v_gene	len	abundance	j_gene	d_gene	CDR3nt	CDR3aa
TRBV4-3	16	once	TRBJ2-1	.	TGCGCCAGCAGCCAAATGTTGTGGAGTGCTTACAATGAGCAGTTCTTC	CASSQMLWSAYNEQFF
TRBV11-2	13	.	TRBJ2-2	.	TGTGCCAGCAAGACAGGGAACACCGGGGAGCTGTTTTTT	CASKTGNTGELFF
TRBV29-1	15	once	TRBJ2-5	TRBD1	TGCAGCGTTGAAAGGGACAGGGGGTACCAAGAGACCCAGTACTTC	CSVERDRGYQETQYF
TRBV6-4	18	once	TRBJ2-1	TRBD2	TGTGCCAGCAGTGATGGACTAGCGGGAGATTACTCAGGGGGTGAGCAGTTCTTC	CASSDGLAGDYSGGEQFF
TRBV5-1	15	.	TRBJ2-7	TRBD2	TGCGCCAGCAGCTTGGTGTCTAGCGGGACCTACGAGCAGTACTTC	CASSLVSSGTYEQYF
TRBV18	13	.	TRBJ1-5	.	TGTGCCAGCTCAACGGGGGTATACCAGCCCCAGCATTTT	CASSTGVYQPQHF
TRBV11-2	14	.	TRBJ2-1	.	TGTGCCAGCAGCTTCGGCGGGTTCTACAATGAGCAGTTCTTC	CASSFGGFYNEQFF
TRBV27	11	.	TRBJ1-1	.	TGTGCCAGCATCCGGGGTACTGAAGCTTTCTTT	CASIRGTEAFF
TRBV5-6	16	.	TRBJ1-5	TRBD1	TGTGCCAGCAGCCCTTGGACAGGGCGCCTCAAGCAGCCCCAGCATTTT	CASSPWTGRLKQPQHF
TRBV19	16	.	TRBJ1-5	.	TGTGCCAGTAGTCTACCCGACAGATTACTCAATCAGCCCCAGCATTTT	CASSLPDRLLNQPQHF
TRBV12-5	19	.	TRBJ2-2	.	TGTGCTAGTGGTTTGGTAATATCTATCGGAGGTAAAAACACCGGGGAGCTGTTTTTT	CASGLVISIGGKNTGELFF
TRBV7-8	15	.	TRBJ2-7	.	TGTGCCAGCAGCTTAGTAAGTGGGCTTAGCTACGAGCAGTACTTC	CASSLVSGLSYEQYF
TRBV9	13	.	TRBJ1-4	.	TGTGCCAGCAGCGTAGGTCTTGTTGAAAAACTGTTTTTT	CASSVGLVEKLFF
TRBV4-1	13	few	TRBJ2-7	TRBD1	TGCGCCAGCAGGAAGGGGGCTTACGGCGAGCAGTACTTC	CASRKGAYGEQYF
TRBV29-1	15	.	TRBJ2-1	TRBD2	TGCAGCGGGGGACTAGCGGTAAGCTCCTACAATGAGCAGTTCTTC	CSGGLAVSSYNEQFF
TRBV27	14	.	TRBJ1-1	TRBD1	TGTGCCAGCAGTTTTTTCCAGGGGGCTCATCTCGCTTTCTTT	CASSFFQGAHLAFF
TRBV29-1	12	few	TRBJ2-7	.	TGCATCGTTGTAACAGGGCGACGCGAGCAGTACTTC	CIVVTGRREQYF
TRBV5-1	14	.	TRBJ2-3	.	TGCGCCAGCAGCTTGGGGGCAGGCACAGATACGCAGTATTTT	CASSLGAGTDTQYF
TRBV10-3	16	once	TRBJ1-5	TRBD1	TGTGCCATCAGTGAAGGGTGGGGGACAGGGAATCAGCCCCAGCATTTT	CAISEGWGTGNQPQHF
TRBV7-2	15	.	TRBJ1-1	.	TGTGCCAGCAGCTTAGAACCCAGAAGGAACACTGAAGCTTTCTTT	CASSLEPRRNTEAFF
TRBV10-2	15	.	TRBJ1-2	TRBD1	TGCGCCAGCACACTGTTCGCCGGGACAGACTATGGCTACACCTTC	CASTLFAGTDYGYTF
TRBV5-4	17	.	TRBJ2-3	TRBD1	TGTGCCAGCAGCTTGGGACGGCGAACAGGGGGCGGGAATACGCAGTATTTT	CASSLGRRTGGGNTQYF
TRBV13	16	.	TRBJ1-5	.	TGTGCCAGCAGCTTAGGTCCGGGTCTAAGCAATCAGCCCCAGCATTTT	CASSLGPGLSNQPQHF
TRBV6-1	15	.	TRBJ2-2	TRBD2	TGTGCCAGCAGTGAGGCTAGCGGGAGCGCCGGGGAGCTGTTTTTT	CASSEASGSAGELFF
TRBV5-1	13	.	TRBJ2-3	TRBD1	TGCGCCACCACATCAGGGGGCGCAGATACGCAGTATTTT	CATTSGGADTQYF
TRBV30	14	.	TRBJ1-1	.	TGTGCCTGGAACCCTGTTGCGGGGGGCACTGAAGCTTTCTTT	CAWNPVAGGTEAFF
TRBV11-2	11	few	TRBJ1-3	.	TGTGCCAGCAGCTTCTCTAACACCATATATTTT	CASSFSNTIYF
TRBV5-4	15	.	TRBJ2-1	TRBD2	TGTGCCAGCAGTCAACTAGCGGGAGAAGGCAATGAGCAGTTCTTC	CASSQLAGEGNEQFF
TRBV29-1	15	.	TRBJ2-4	.	TGCAGCGGACGCCGCGTGACAGGCTATGAGGACATTCAGTACTTC	CSGRRVTGYEDIQYF
TRBV5-1	14	few	TRBJ2-1	.	TGCGCCAGCAGCTCCGTAGACAGTCACAATGAGCAGTTCTTC	CASSSVDSHNEQFF
TRBV15	16	.	TRBJ1-4	TRBD1	TGTGCCACCAGCAGATCACAGGGGGCCGATAATGAAAAACTGTTTTTT	CATSRSQGADNEKLFF
TRBV10-3	14	once	TRBJ2-7	.	TGTGCCATCAGTGAGAGTGTCGGGGTTAACGAGCAGTACTTC	CAISESVGVNEQYF
TRBV7-9	13	once	TRBJ1-1	.	TGTGCCAGCAGCTTCTCCCAGGGAGGTGAAGCTTTCTTT	CASSFSQGGEAFF
TRBV11-2	16	.	TRBJ2-1	.	TGTGCCAGCAGCTTAGTGGGCCAGGGACTCTACAATGAGCAGTTCTTC	CASSLVGQGLYNEQFF
TRBV7-9	16	.	TRBJ2-1	TRBD1	TGTGCCAGCAGCCCCCCCCCAGGGGGCCTCTACAATGAGCAGTTCTTC	CASSPPPGGLYNEQFF
TRBV11-2	15	.	TRBJ1-2	.	TGTGCCAGCAGCTTAGTCCCCCTTGGTAGCTATGGCTACACCTTC	CASSLVPLGSYGYTF
TRBV11-2	16	.	TRBJ2-2	.	TGTGCCAGCAGCACCCCCGAGGTCTGGAACACCGGGGAGCTGTTTTTT	CASSTPEVWNTGELFF
TRBV29-1	15	.	TRBJ2-1	TRBD1	TGCAGCGTTGAAGAGAGGGGACAGTCACTCAATGAGCAGTTCTTC	CSVEERGQSLNEQFF
TRBV5-4	13	few	TRBJ1-1	.	TGTGCCAGCAGCTTGGTCGGGACATCTGAAGCTTTCTTT	CASSLVGTSEAFF
TRBV2	18	few	TRBJ2-1	.	TGTGCCAGCAGTCTCAGGGGGGACCACCAAAGCTCCTACAATGAGCAGTTCTTC	CASSLRGDHQSSYNEQFF